The TCR beta chain described here comes from a study of human thymus T cells (TCRdb year 2020). Turning to the overall study: The study described the TCR alpha and beta repertoires in roughly 8 infant thymus samples and a few matching peripheral blood samples. The cohort included over five male and a couple of female infants, with donor ages spanning 7 to 244 days. On the study overall, not on this receptor specifically: Both the thymic and the peripheral blood repertoires appeared to show biased V and J gene segment usage. On average, thymus samples gave 750,000 to 950,000 unique TCRB clonotypes, whereas blood samples gave 80,000 to 85,000. The related research reported highly overlapping thymic TCR repertoires among unrelated individuals.

A remark on this clone: Its recognized antigen is unknown. Within one base of it there is no much larger clone, and no base qualities were kept.

Measured from the cysteine to the phenylalanine, the CDR3 is 16 residues long. Just the 48-base CDR3 DNA is kept, in frame starting at base 1. In the germline V gene (reference sequence), CDR1 corresponds to SEHNR and CDR2 to FQNEAQ. V is trimmed back by 2 bases and J by 3 bases, and the junction contains 10 bases that no gene match accounts for. The immunoSEQ multiplex PCR assay was used to amplify the TCRB and TCRAD loci from a standardized amount of quality-controlled genomic DNA. The amplicons spanned the V(D)J region and were long enough to cover the CDR3 and allow V and J genes to be identified. Through the commercial immunoSEQ service, the amplicons were sequenced on an Illumina platform. On the authors' methods: Corrections for primer bias and sequencing errors followed previously described methods, while TCRAD and TCRB definitions were based on the IMGT database. Analysis of the repertoires was done with immunoSEQ Analyzer 3.0 and VDJTools and included basic statistics, V/J segment usage, diversity estimates, rarefaction and pairwise overlap. To estimate diversity, the Chao1, ChaoE, Efron-Thisted, Shannon and inverse Simpson indices were applied, and diversity was also estimated on datasets down-sampled to the smallest sample. Repertoire overlap used strict matching of CDR3 nucleotide sequence, V gene and J gene, with Jaccard-based multidimensional scaling clustering. TCRdb mirrors the immuneACCESS table, restricted to in-frame sequences. Some clones are absent from its copies; in checked studies, under half trace to an unresolved V gene, and the reason for the others is unknown. The V and J calls and clone size come from that table; D and trimming were worked out from the DNA. The sample data list under 95,000 clones, and 95% of these were observed just once. Around 0.03% of the sample goes to the ten largest clones.

The thymus tissue came from surgical resects taken out during corrective cardiac surgery. Donors were immunologically healthy infants undergoing open corrective cardiac surgery for congenital heart defects in Finland. After being mechanically released from the tissue, thymocytes were kept at -70 degrees C in pellets of about 10-32 million cells. A QIAsymphony instrument was used to extract genomic DNA from the frozen cell pellets. The receptor's source is a girl younger than two with a congenital heart defect but otherwise immunologically healthy. Sequencing was carried out using thymus tissue. The sequence is built from TRBV7-9 and TRBJ2-7, and 7 junctional nucleotides match TRBD1. The nucleotides are TGTGCCAGCAGCTTACGCCCCGAACAGGGGTGCTACGAGCAGTACTTC. Translated, this is CASSLRPEQGCYEQYF.